The 15 T cell receptor beta chains presented below share a single source sample, sequenced in a study of blood T cell repertoires in COVID-19. Produced via immunoSEQ multiplex PCR; TCRdb's table is partial and in-frame only. The sample yields approximately 280,000 clones, approximately 85% seen once. Sequences were obtained from peripheral blood. These receptor sequences come from a woman aged 70-85 years with acute or convalescent COVID-19.

The chain carries TRBV12-5 and TRBJ2-3; D is unclear. Germline CDR1 reads LGHNT; CDR2 reads FRNRAP. The CDR3 is made up of 12 amino acids. V was pared by 2 bases and J by 4 bases, with 4 bases between. In nucleotides, the CDR3 is TGTGCTAGTGGTTTGTCGGCAGATACGCAGTATTTT. Amino acids: CASGLSADTQYF.

The CDR3 is CASSRDRPGGYTF. The DNA of the CDR3 is TGTGCCAGCAGCCGGGACAGGCCCGGAGGCTACACCTTC. The rearrangement links TRBV4-2 to TRBJ1-2, with 8 positions matching TRBD1. Germline V CDR1 and CDR2: LGHNA, YNFKEQ. The CDR3 is made up of 13 amino acids. V lost 4 bases, J lost 8 bases, and 6 bases stayed unmatched.

The rearrangement links TRBV19 to TRBJ1-1; D is uncertain. The CDR3 covers 16 residues. The germline V gene encodes CDR1 LNHDA and CDR2 SQIVND (reference sequence). The V and J ends lost 2 bases and 1 base respectively, with 14 bases between them. CDR3 bases: TGTGCCAGTAGTATATACAGTCCAAAACCGAACACTGAAGCTTTCTTT. This codes for CASSIYSPKPNTEAFF.

J is TRBJ1-2 and V is TRBV4-1; no reliable D call. V lost 1 base and J lost 3, with 9 bases in between. Germline V lookup: CDR1 MGHRA, CDR2 YSYEKL. This CDR3 is 14 amino acids long. The CDR3 DNA follows: TGCGCCAGCAGCCAAGGAACCCGGGACTATGGCTACACCTTC. It is translated as CASSQGTRDYGYTF.

The rearrangement links TRBV6-6 to TRBJ1-2, with TRBD1 identical over 8 bases. The CDR3 extends over 14 amino acids. With 0 bases clipped from V and 5 bases from J, the junction kept 2 bases outside the gene matches. Germline V CDR1 and CDR2: MNHNY, SVGAGI (reference sequence). This chain's CDR3 is CASSYSGQEYGYTF. The CDR3 nucleotides are TGTGCCAGCAGTTACTCGGGACAGGAATATGGCTACACCTTC.

The V gene is TRBV15, the J gene TRBJ2-5; D unresolved. The germline gives CDR1 LNHNV, CDR2 YYDKDF (reference sequence). Deletions cut 0 bases from V and 5 bases from J, with 7 bases between. The CDR3 contains 13 residues. CDR3 sequence reads: CATSRDLYETQYF. The CDR3 region has the DNA TGTGCCACCAGCAGAGATCTTTATGAGACCCAGTACTTC.

The chain couples TRBV9 to TRBJ2-6; D possibly corresponds to TRBD1 (7 bases). Germline assignment: CDR1 SGDLS and CDR2 YYNGEE. The germline V and J ends were trimmed by 0 bases and 1 base, with 14 bases remaining between them. This CDR3 is built from 18 residues. The CDR3 loop is CASSVDGRGASGANVLTF. The CDR3 nucleotides read TGTGCCAGCAGCGTAGATGGCAGGGGGGCATCTGGGGCCAACGTCCTGACTTTC.

The chain combines TRBV9 with TRBJ1-1; no firm D call. CDR1 SGDLS and CDR2 YYNGEE come from the germline V gene. The CDR3 totals 13 residues. Trimming left V 0 bases short and J 3 bases short, with 6 bases between. This chain's CDR3 is CASSVGWHTEAFF. The CDR3 region has the DNA TGTGCCAGCAGCGTAGGGTGGCACACTGAAGCTTTCTTT.

V is TRBV5-6 and J is TRBJ1-1, with a tentative D call TRBD1 (5 bases). Germline V gives CDR1 SGHDT, CDR2 YYEEEE. The CDR3 covers 17 residues. V gave up 4 bases and J gave up 5 bases, with 24 bases separating them. CDR3 bases: TGTGCCAGCAGCCCCAGCGGGGCGGCCTGGCGGGGTACTGAAGCTTTCTTT. Translation: CASSPSGAAWRGTEAFF.

Of note for this clone: Other DNA sequences of this sample code for an identical CDR3. This sequence joins TRBV6-4 and TRBJ1-5, with D unclear. In germline, CDR1 is MRHNA, CDR2 SNTAGT. Trimming took off 8 bases at V and 2 bases at J, with 13 bases between the two ends. The CDR3 extends over 14 amino acids. The CDR3 loop reads CASSESGGNQPQHF. The CDR3 bases are TGTGCCAGCTCCGAGAGCGGGGGCAATCAGCCCCAGCATTTT.

The chain recombines TRBV27 with TRBJ1-2; TRBD1 is a possible D gene (5 bases). The ends were cut back, 5 bases at V and 1 base at J, with 20 bases in the middle. Germline values: CDR1 MNHEY, CDR2 SMNVEV (reference sequence). The CDR3 sequence is 17 residues long. CDR3 nucleotides: TGTGCCAGCAGTCGAAGGGGTGGGGCGCGAGGTAACTATGGCTACACCTTC. Translation gives CASSRRGGARGNYGYTF.

V and J are TRBV7-8 and TRBJ2-7, with TRBD2 identical over 8 bases. V shed 5 bases, J shed 6 bases, and the junction held 6 bases outside the gene matches. CDR1 is SGHVS, CDR2 FQNEAQ, per germline. The CDR3 is 13 residues long. For the CDR3, the DNA is TGTGCCAGCAGCCCGGGACTAGGCACCGAGCAGTACTTC. This gives the protein CASSPGLGTEQYF.

The chain combines TRBV18 with TRBJ1-2; 7 bases align to TRBD1. Germline CDR1 and CDR2: KGHSH and LQKENI. This CDR3 contains 15 residues. The V segment lost 3 bases and the J segment 4 bases; nucleotides outside the gene matches: 8. CDR3 bases: TGTGCCAGCTCACCGTCCCCCAGACAGGGCTATGGCTACACCTTC. Its protein is CASSPSPRQGYGYTF.

V usage is TRBV2 and J usage is TRBJ2-3, with D maybe TRBD2 (5 bases). The germline V gene has CDR1 SNHLY and CDR2 FYNNEI. Deletions cut 7 bases from V and 1 base from J, with 12 bases between. The CDR3 is 14 residues long. The CDR3 DNA sequence: TGTGCCAGCACGAAACGGGGTGGCACAGATACGCAGTATTTT. Amino acid sequence: CASTKRGGTDTQYF. The full variable domain, in which reference TRBV2 and TRBJ2-3 provide the parts outside the CDR3, is EPEVTQTPSHQVTQMGQEVILRCVPISNHLYFYWYRQILGQKVEFLVSFYNNEISEKSEIFDDQFSVERPDGSNFTLKIRSTKLEDSAMYFCASTKRGGTDTQYFGPGTRLTVL.

The rearrangement joins TRBV28 to TRBJ2-3, with D tentatively TRBD1 (5 bases). The ends were cut back, 8 bases at V and 1 base at J, with 16 bases in the middle. The CDR3 is 15 residues long. The germline gives CDR1 MDHEN, CDR2 SYDVKM. The CDR3 sequence is CASGLNRRRTDTQYF. DNA for the CDR3: TGTGCCAGCGGATTGAACAGGAGACGCACAGATACGCAGTATTTT. Complete variable domain (other parts from reference TRBV28 and TRBJ2-3): DVKVTQSSRYLVKRTGEKVFLECVQDMDHENMFWYRQDPGLGLRLIYFSYDVKMKEKGDIPEGYSVSREKKERFSLILESASTNQTSMYLCASGLNRRRTDTQYFGPGTRLTVL.